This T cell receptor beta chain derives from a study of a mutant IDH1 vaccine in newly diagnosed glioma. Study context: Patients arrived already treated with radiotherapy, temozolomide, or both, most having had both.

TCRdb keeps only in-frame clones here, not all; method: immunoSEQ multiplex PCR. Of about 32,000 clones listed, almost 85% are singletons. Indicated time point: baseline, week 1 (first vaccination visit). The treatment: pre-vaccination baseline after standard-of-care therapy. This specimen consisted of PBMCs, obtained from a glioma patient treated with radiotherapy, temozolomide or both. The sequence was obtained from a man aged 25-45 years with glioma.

This CDR3 is CASTTIRPPYEQYF. In nucleotides, the CDR3 is TGTGCCAGCACCACCATTCGCCCACCCTACGAGCAGTACTTC. This chain connects TRBV6-5 to TRBJ2-7; D call uncertain. Germline CDR1 MNHEY, CDR2 SVGAGI. V dropped 7 bases and J dropped 2 bases, with 15 bases sitting between them. The CDR3 contains 14 residues.